This TCR beta chain was observed in a study of blood T cell repertoires in COVID-19. About the study: PBMCs, B-cell-depleted T cells, or T cells were the source of the cDNA or gDNA that made up the material.

Clones were read by immunoSEQ multiplex PCR, and TCRdb kept only the in-frame ones, dropping some. The repertoire includes 200,000 to 250,000 clones, 85% of them detected once, and approximately 18% sits in the top ten. This CDR3 spans 12 amino acids. Germline V CDR1 and CDR2: LNHDA, SQIVND (reference sequence). V lost 5 bases and J lost 12; bases outside the gene matches: 6. Clinical histories supplied by participants themselves formed the basis of cohort assignment. Sequencing was performed on PBMCs or T cells enriched from blood (not recorded which). J is TRBJ2-1 and V is TRBV19, with TRBD1 matching 8 bases. This receptor was identified in a man aged 35 to 55 who had recovered from COVID-19. The CDR3, as DNA: TGTGCCAGTAGTTACTCCGGGACAGGGCAGTTCTTC. Residues: CASSYSGTGQFF.